Sequencing of this T cell receptor (beta chain) was carried out in a study of blood T cell repertoires in COVID-19. About the research overall: T cells, B-cell-depleted T cells, or PBMCs provided the cDNA or gDNA that served as material.

The Seattle patients joined while their infection was active and were tracked longitudinally afterward. How the authors handled the data: Reference gene primer amplification yielded estimated nucleated cell counts. Only in-frame clones appear in the TCRdb table, and some are missing; sequencing was by immunoSEQ multiplex PCR. V and J calls and clone size are given by that table; D and trimming were obtained from the DNA. In the table there are over 450,000 clones, 85% to 90% of which are singletons. Germline V gives CDR1 SGHRS, CDR2 YFSETQ. With V trimmed by 0 bases and J by 6 bases, 13 bases remained unmatched. The CDR3 spans 17 residues.

The rearrangement uses TRBV5-1 and TRBJ2-7; 9 bases line up with TRBD1. The TCR was taken from a woman between 50 and 59 years old with COVID-19, enrolled during active disease. Material for sequencing was peripheral blood. This CDR3 reads CASSLAPPGQGSGEQYF. In DNA form, the CDR3 reads TGCGCCAGCAGCTTGGCCCCACCGGGACAGGGAAGCGGCGAGCAGTACTTC.